The sequence of this T cell receptor (beta chain) was determined in a study of blood T cell repertoires in COVID-19. Study details: Researchers got acute and convalescent COVID-19 samples from the United States, Italy and Spain. PBMCs, B-cell-depleted T cells, or T cells provided the cDNA or gDNA that made up the material.

Under the authors' procedure: Estimation of nucleated cell counts relied on the amplification of reference gene primers. The data were produced by immunoSEQ multiplex PCR, yet TCRdb's version contains in-frame clones alone and is incomplete. That table gives V, J and clone size, and the DNA gave D and trimming. Of roughly 260,000 clones in the sample, 82% are singletons; the top ten hold roughly 3.1%. The junction had 8 bases not matched to a gene; V was cut back by 2 bases and J by 1 base. The CDR3 has 17 residues. Germline V lookup: CDR1 SGHDN, CDR2 FVKESK. The source of this sequence is a young woman with acute or convalescent COVID-19. The rearrangement links TRBV14 to TRBJ2-3, with 8 bases fitting TRBD2. The sample taken for sequencing was peripheral blood. The CDR3 nucleotides are TGTGCCAGCAGCCAACCCAGGGGACTAGGGGGCACAGATACGCAGTATTTT. Translation: CASSQPRGLGGTDTQYF.